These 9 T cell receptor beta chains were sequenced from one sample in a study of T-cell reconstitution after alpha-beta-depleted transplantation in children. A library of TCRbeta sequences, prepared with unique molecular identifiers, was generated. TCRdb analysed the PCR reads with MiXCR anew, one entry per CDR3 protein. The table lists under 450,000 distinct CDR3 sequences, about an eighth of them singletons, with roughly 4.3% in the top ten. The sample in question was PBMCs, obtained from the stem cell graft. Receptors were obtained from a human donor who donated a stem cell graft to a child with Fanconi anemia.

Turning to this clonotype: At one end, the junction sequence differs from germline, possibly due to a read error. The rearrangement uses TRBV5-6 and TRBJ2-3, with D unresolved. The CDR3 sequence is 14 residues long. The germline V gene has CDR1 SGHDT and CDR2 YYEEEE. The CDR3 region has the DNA TGTGCCAGCAGCTGGACCTCGGGCACAGATACGCGGTATTTT. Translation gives CASSWTSGTDTRYF. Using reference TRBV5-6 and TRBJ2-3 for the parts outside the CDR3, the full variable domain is DAGVTQSPTHLIKTRGQQVTLRCSPKSGHDTVSWYQQALGQGPQFIFQYYEEEERQRGNFPDRFSGHQFPNYSSELNVNALLLGDSALYLCASSWTSGTDTRYFGPGTRLTVL.

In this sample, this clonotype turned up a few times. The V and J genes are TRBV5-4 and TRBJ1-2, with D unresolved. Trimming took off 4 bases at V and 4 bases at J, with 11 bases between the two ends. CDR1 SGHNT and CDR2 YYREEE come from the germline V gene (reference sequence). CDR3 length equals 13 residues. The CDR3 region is CASSDTQLYGYTF. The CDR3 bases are TGTGCCAGCAGCGATACCCAGCTCTATGGCTACACCTTC.

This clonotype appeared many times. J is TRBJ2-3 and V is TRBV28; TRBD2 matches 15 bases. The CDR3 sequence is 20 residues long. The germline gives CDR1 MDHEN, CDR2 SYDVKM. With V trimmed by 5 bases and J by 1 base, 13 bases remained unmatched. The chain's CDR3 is CASSTRTSGGALGGTDTQYF. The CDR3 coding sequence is TGTGCCAGCAGTACGAGGACTAGCGGGGGGGCACTAGGGGGCACAGATACGCAGTATTTT. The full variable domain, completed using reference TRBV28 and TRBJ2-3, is DVKVTQSSRYLVKRTGEKVFLECVQDMDHENMFWYRQDPGLGLRLIYFSYDVKMKEKGDIPEGYSVSREKKERFSLILESASTNQTSMYLCASSTRTSGGALGGTDTQYFGPGTRLTVL.

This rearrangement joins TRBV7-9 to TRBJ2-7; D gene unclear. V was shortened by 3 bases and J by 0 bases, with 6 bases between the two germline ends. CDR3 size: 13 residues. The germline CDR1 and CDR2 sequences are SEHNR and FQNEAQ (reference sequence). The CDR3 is CASSFGSSYEQYF. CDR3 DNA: TGTGCCAGCAGCTTTGGTTCCTCCTACGAGCAGTACTTC.

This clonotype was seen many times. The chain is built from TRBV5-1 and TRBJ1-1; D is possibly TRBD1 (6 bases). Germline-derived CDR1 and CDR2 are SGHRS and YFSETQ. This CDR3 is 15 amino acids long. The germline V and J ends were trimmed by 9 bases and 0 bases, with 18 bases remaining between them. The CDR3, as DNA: TGCGCCACAAGACCCGCGGGGGCGATGAACACTGAAGCTTTCTTT. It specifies CATRPAGAMNTEAFF.

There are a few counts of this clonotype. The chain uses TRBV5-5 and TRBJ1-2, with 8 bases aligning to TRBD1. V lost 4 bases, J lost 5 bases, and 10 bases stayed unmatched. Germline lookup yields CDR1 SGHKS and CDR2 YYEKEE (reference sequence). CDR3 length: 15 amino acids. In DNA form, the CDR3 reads TGTGCCAGCAGCATGACAGGGGTCGAGGGGTATGGCTACACCTTC. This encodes CASSMTGVEGYGYTF.

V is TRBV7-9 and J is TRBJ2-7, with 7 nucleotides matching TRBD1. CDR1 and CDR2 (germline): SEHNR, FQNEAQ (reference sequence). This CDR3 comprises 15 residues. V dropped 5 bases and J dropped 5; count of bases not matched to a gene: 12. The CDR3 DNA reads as TGTGCCAGCAGCCCTGCAGGGGGATCTTTCCACGAGCAGTACTTC. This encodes CASSPAGGSFHEQYF.

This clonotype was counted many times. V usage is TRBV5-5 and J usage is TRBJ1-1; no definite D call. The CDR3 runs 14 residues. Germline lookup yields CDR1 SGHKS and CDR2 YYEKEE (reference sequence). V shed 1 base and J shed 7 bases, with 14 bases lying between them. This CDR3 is CASSLKGGVNEAFF. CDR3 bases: TGTGCCAGCAGCTTGAAGGGCGGGGTAAATGAAGCTTTCTTT.

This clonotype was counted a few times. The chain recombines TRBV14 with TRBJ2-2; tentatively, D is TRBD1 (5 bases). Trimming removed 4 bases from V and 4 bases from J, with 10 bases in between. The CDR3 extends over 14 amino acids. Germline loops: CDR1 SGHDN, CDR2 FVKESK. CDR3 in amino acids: CASSPGPVTGELFF. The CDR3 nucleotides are TGTGCCAGCAGCCCAGGGCCGGTCACCGGGGAGCTGTTTTTT.